Listed below are T cell receptor beta chains from one sample, sequenced in a study of shared clonotypes between healthy human individuals. Libraries were prepared by immunoSEQ multiplex PCR; TCRdb keeps only in-frame clonotypes and omits some of them. The sample holds about 1.5 million clones, 98% seen once. Sequencing was carried out using naive CD4+ T cells sorted from blood. Source of these receptors: a man aged 30 to 45 in good health. Both conserved end residues are part of each CDR3. A D gene is named only where the DNA matches it firmly. Clone size is given for some rows only: seen once, a few or many times, or a class if the clone is expanded.

CDR3nt,CDR3aa,d_gene,abundance,len,j_gene,v_gene
TGTGCCAGCAGCGCCTTCATATCTGCGCAGTTCTTC,CASSAFISAQFF,-,once,12,TRBJ2-1,TRBV9
TGCAGTGCAGGGACCCCAGAGACCCAGTACTTC,CSAGTPETQYF,-,-,11,TRBJ2-5,TRBV20-1
TGCGCCAGCAGTGAGTGGACATCCCCCTACAATGAGCAGTTCTTC,CASSEWTSPYNEQFF,-,-,15,TRBJ2-1,TRBV10-2
TGCAGCGTTGAAGGGGGGGTGAATCAGCCCCAGCATTTT,CSVEGGVNQPQHF,-,-,13,TRBJ1-5,TRBV29-1
TGCGCCAGCAGCTCTGCAGGACCCACTGAAGCTTTCTTT,CASSSAGPTEAFF,-,-,13,TRBJ1-1,TRBV5-1
TGTGCCAGCAGCCCGGTGCAGGGAGAGACCCAGTACTTC,CASSPVQGETQYF,-,-,13,TRBJ2-5,TRBV5-4
TGTGCCAGCAGTCTAAACGGAGGAGGGCCTTCTGGCTACACCTTC,CASSLNGGGPSGYTF,-,-,15,TRBJ1-2,TRBV27
TGTGCCAGTAGTCCCATCCTGTTTTATGGCTACACCTTC,CASSPILFYGYTF,-,-,13,TRBJ1-2,TRBV19
TGTGCCAGCAGCGCCGTAACGGGGAGGCCCCCCGGGGAGCTGTTTTTT,CASSAVTGRPPGELFF,-,-,16,TRBJ2-2,TRBV7-6
TGTGCCATCAGTGAATATGGACTAGCGGGAGGAACTGAGCAGTTCTTC,CAISEYGLAGGTEQFF,TRBD2,-,16,TRBJ2-1,TRBV10-3
TGTGCCAGCAGCCAAAGACTAGCTGGGGACAATGAGCAGTTCTTC,CASSQRLAGDNEQFF,TRBD2,-,15,TRBJ2-1,TRBV28
TGTGCCAGCAGCGCAACGACAGGGGAAGCAGGAAACACCATATATTTT,CASSATTGEAGNTIYF,TRBD1,-,16,TRBJ1-3,TRBV9
TGTGCCAGCAGCCACGCCGGCGAGACCCAGTACTTC,CASSHAGETQYF,-,-,12,TRBJ2-5,TRBV7-2
TGCGCCAGCAGCCCGGGTCTTCAGACAATCTACGAGCAGTACTTC,CASSPGLQTIYEQYF,-,-,15,TRBJ2-7,TRBV5-1
TGTGCCAGCAGCTTTACCGGGACACTGAACACTGAAGCTTTCTTT,CASSFTGTLNTEAFF,-,-,15,TRBJ1-1,TRBV5-4
TGTGCCATCAGTGATCCGGTAGGGGGCAGGTCCTACAATGAGCAGTTCTTC,CAISDPVGGRSYNEQFF,TRBD1,once,17,TRBJ2-1,TRBV10-3
TGTGCCAGCAGCGAATCCAGGGGCCCCTACGAGCAGTACTTC,CASSESRGPYEQYF,-,-,14,TRBJ2-7,TRBV7-9
TGTGCCAGCAGCTTAGTGGCAGCAAGCTATGGCTACACCTTC,CASSLVAASYGYTF,-,few,14,TRBJ1-2,TRBV11-2
TGCGCCAGCAGCGTACGGGACAGGGCCCCAGAGACCCAGTACTTC,CASSVRDRAPETQYF,TRBD1,-,15,TRBJ2-5,TRBV5-1
TGCGCCAGCAGCCAAGACGGGAGGGACTACGAGCAGTACTTC,CASSQDGRDYEQYF,TRBD2,-,14,TRBJ2-7,TRBV4-1
TGTGCCAGCAGCCAACCCTCAGGGGGAGAGACCCAGTACTTC,CASSQPSGGETQYF,TRBD1,-,14,TRBJ2-5,TRBV7-9
TGTGCCAGCAGTGACCCTTTCAATGAGCAGTTCTTC,CASSDPFNEQFF,-,-,12,TRBJ2-1,TRBV28
TGTGCCAGCTCACCGTCCTTGACAGGGTCTGTCTATGAGCAGTTCTTC,CASSPSLTGSVYEQFF,TRBD1,-,16,TRBJ2-1,TRBV18
TGCGCCAGCAGTGGCACAGACAATCAGCCCCAGCATTTT,CASSGTDNQPQHF,-,-,13,TRBJ1-5,TRBV10-2
TGTGCCAGCAGCGTAGTGGACAGGGGAGGCGAGCAGTACTTC,CASSVVDRGGEQYF,TRBD1,-,14,TRBJ2-7,TRBV9
TGTGCCAGCAGCTTGGCATCCCCAACTAGCACAGATACGCAGTATTTT,CASSLASPTSTDTQYF,-,-,16,TRBJ2-3,TRBV5-4
TGTGCCAGCAGTTTAAGGACAGGGTTTGGCTATGGCTACACCTTC,CASSLRTGFGYGYTF,TRBD1,-,15,TRBJ1-2,TRBV6-6
TGTGCCAGCACCCCGGATCAAAGCACCGCGGATACGCAGTATTTT,CASTPDQSTADTQYF,-,-,15,TRBJ2-3,TRBV2